This record looks at one TCR beta chain sequence and its context. The antigen it recognizes is unknown. Base qualities are not recorded, but no much larger clone differs from it by a single base. These data originate in a study of shared clonotypes between healthy human individuals (dated by TCRdb to 2020 to 2022). For the wider study: The cohort comprised two women and three men aged 18 to 49 years. For each donor, CD4 naive and CD4 memory were each given three plates, CD8 naive was given two plates, and CD8 memory was given one plate. To increase sequencing depth and limit assay-specific biases, TCR repertoire library preparation and sequencing were carried out by different laboratories using diverse techniques. The study deeply sequenced blood TCR repertoires of five healthy adults to estimate repertoire size and the extent of clonotype sharing between individuals. Per donor, leukapheresis produced somewhere between about 0.8 and 9 billion PBMCs.

CDR1 and CDR2, looked up from the germline V gene (reference sequence), are LNHDA and SQIVND. From the cysteine up to the phenylalanine, the CDR3 has a length of 16 residues. Only the CDR3 part of the read is kept: 48 bases, read in frame from the first base. Clipping removes 6 bases from V and 6 bases from J, with 14 as the unmatched junction base count. What the research found in general, with its limitations: Clonotypes shared by all four sorted-subset donors showed higher generation probabilities than non-shared clonotypes. Even with the large sequencing depth, rarefaction of the sorted-subset datasets indicated that sequencing was incomplete. When a handful of donors were compared, the shared fraction of clonotypes was approximately 5% for naive CD4, approximately 3.3% for naive CD8, roughly 2.5% for memory CD4, and less than 0.45% for memory CD8. Sampling was restricted to blood, and TCR repertoires in tissues likely differ from the TCR repertoires found in blood. Pairwise subsampling indicated that sequencing depth was expected to affect the degree of clonotype sharing among donors. The genetic and exposure-history diversity represented was limited by the small number of donors. Naive subsets generally had larger estimated clonotype richness than memory subsets did.

Donors were healthy HIV-negative adults with no recently reported acute infections or vaccinations. Every donor was a Caucasian adult living in Nashville, Tennessee, USA. CD4+ T cells were enriched by magnetic negative selection, after which naive cells were positively selected on CD45RA and the negative fraction was taken as the memory subset. Blood was obtained by leukapheresis, after which PBMCs were separated by Ficoll-Histopaque density gradient centrifugation and cryopreserved in liquid nitrogen vapor phase. Analytical flow cytometry was used to check the purity and quantity of each magnetically sorted T cell population. Each sorted fraction had its genomic DNA isolated and then quantified by UV absorbance on a Nanodrop 2000c. Using the deep immunoSEQ assay, multiplex PCR amplified TCR CDR3 regions from genomic DNA. For each cell subset, the extracted genomic DNA was distributed evenly across all wells of several immunoSEQ 96-well plates, and each plate served as one replicate. Each replicate PCR for sorted subsets received approximately 200 ng genomic DNA, equal to tens of thousands of T cell genomes. Purified libraries were quantified with a Qubit 3.0 fluorometer, sized on a Bioanalyzer 2100, and re-quantified with the KAPA Library Quantification kit. Every immunoSEQ 96-well plate was sequenced on a separate single-read 150-cycle Illumina NextSeq 550 flow cell. The paper's data handling went like this. Because only junctional sequences without quality scores were contained in the immunoSEQ output, filtering matching that applied to full-length reads could not be performed. To assign V/J genes and CDR3, sequences were annotated against IMGT germline references using PyIR, a Python wrapper for IgBLAST v1.9. Any read was removed if the V/J assignment was weak (E-value above 1e-6), the CDR3 was missing, or the read contained stop codons, out-of-frame junctions, or ambiguous translated residues. A V3J clonotype was defined by an identical inferred V gene, J gene, and CDR3 amino acid sequence. Percentage overlap between repertoires was calculated by dividing the number of shared unique clonotypes by the size of the smaller repertoire. Three approaches were used to assess repertoire richness: RTK rarefaction, the Chao1 estimator, and Recon v2.1 estimates of unobserved clonotypes. Generation probabilities for all TCRbeta clonotypes obtained by the gDNA method from several donors were computed using OLGA. TCRdb's version of the immuneACCESS table is confined to in-frame rearrangements and falls short of the full clone set. An unresolved V gene accounts for under half of the shortfall where checked; the remainder is of unknown origin. V, J and clone size derive from that table, while D and trimming were established from the DNA sequence. The sample data list hundreds of thousands of clones, and roughly 70% of these were observed just once. Over 9.5% of the sample comes from the top ten.

The chain links TRBV19 with TRBJ1-1, and TRBD1 aligns with 9 junction nucleotides. This TCR was recovered from a young man in good health. Sequencing used memory CD4+ T cells sorted from blood. Sample cell subset or site, as interpreted from the label and publication: CD45RA-negative fraction. The nucleotides read TGTGCCAGTAGCTCCGGGACAGGGAAACCTTTTTCTGAAGCTTTCTTT. This translates into CASSSGTGKPFSEAFF.